The 30 T cell receptor beta chains in this list originate from one sample, sequenced in a study of cytomegalovirus exposure and HLA in healthy donors. Both 60 Vbeta primers and 13 Jbeta primers went into the PCR. The method was immunoSEQ multiplex PCR; TCRdb's version includes in-frame clones alone and lacks a portion of them. Of about 120,000 clones in the sample, almost 85% were seen once. The material sequenced was PBMCs. All receptors come from a woman between 18 and 29 years old in good health and CMV-seronegative.

The chain combines TRBV7-2 with TRBJ1-1; the D is unclear. The germline V gene has CDR1 SGHTA and CDR2 FQGNSA. CDR3 size: 13 residues. The ends were cut back, 2 bases at V and 3 bases at J, with 7 bases in the middle. The CDR3 bases are TGTGCCAGCAGCTTAATCCCCGACACTGAAGCTTTCTTT. Encoded protein: CASSLIPDTEAFF.

The chain combines TRBV11-1 with TRBJ2-2, with TRBD2 matching 10 bases. The CDR3 consists of 17 residues. Germline V gives CDR1 SGHAT, CDR2 FQDESV (reference sequence). With V trimmed by 1 base and J by 2 bases, 4 bases remained unmatched. The chain's CDR3 is CASSLGLAGENTGELFF. The CDR3 DNA sequence: TGTGCCAGCAGCTTAGGGCTAGCGGGAGAAAACACCGGGGAGCTGTTTTTT. Full variable domain (missing parts from reference TRBV11-1 and TRBJ2-2): EAEVAQSPRYKITEKSQAVAFWCDPISGHATLYWYRQILGQGPELLVQFQDESVVDDSQLPKDRFSAERLKGVDSTLKIQPAELGDSAMYLCASSLGLAGENTGELFFGEGSRLTVL.

V gene TRBV4-1 combines with J gene TRBJ2-7, with D maybe TRBD2 (6 bases). CDR3 length equals 13 residues. Germline values: CDR1 MGHRA, CDR2 YSYEKL. V gave up 0 bases and J gave up 3 bases, with 6 bases separating them. CDR3: CASSQDGGYEQYF. Here the CDR3 DNA reads TGCGCCAGCAGCCAAGACGGGGGCTACGAGCAGTACTTC.

The gene calls are TRBV2 and TRBJ2-5, with D possibly matching TRBD1 (5 bases). The V end lost 5 bases, the J end lost 5 bases, and 15 bases lay between the germline ends. The germline V gene has CDR1 SNHLY and CDR2 FYNNEI. The CDR3 length is 14 residues. Here the CDR3 reads CASSLGVQGETQYF. For the CDR3, the DNA is TGTGCCAGCAGTTTGGGTGTTCAGGGCGAGACCCAGTACTTC.

The chain links TRBV5-1 to TRBJ1-1, with 7 bases matching TRBD1. J gave up 3 bases and V 2 bases, and 10 bases lay outside the gene matches. This CDR3 region has 16 residues. Per germline, CDR1 SGHRS and CDR2 YFSETQ. The CDR3 loop reads CASSFGDSWADTEAFF. CDR3 bases: TGCGCCAGCAGCTTTGGGGACAGTTGGGCGGACACTGAAGCTTTCTTT.

The CDR3 loop reads CASSPQGEGISEQFF. As DNA, the CDR3 is TGTGCCAGCAGCCCCCAGGGTGAAGGGATCTCTGAGCAGTTCTTC. The chain carries TRBV11-3 and TRBJ2-1, with D perhaps matching TRBD1 (5 bases). Between the trimmed V and J ends, which lost 5 bases and 9 bases, there was a span of 20 bases. Germline V lookup: CDR1 SGHNT, CDR2 YENEEA. CDR3 length: 15 residues.

The genes are TRBV19 and TRBJ2-6; 8 nucleotides line up with TRBD1. Per the germline V gene, CDR1 is LNHDA and CDR2 is SQIVND (reference sequence). The CDR3 has 18 residues. The V gene end was trimmed by 2 bases and the J gene end by 2 bases; junction bases not matched to a gene: 8. CDR3 protein: CASSIREQGGAGANVLTF. CDR3 DNA: TGTGCCAGTAGTATAAGAGAACAGGGGGGAGCTGGGGCCAACGTCCTGACTTTC.

Of note for this clone: Relative to the germline gene, one junction end is altered; a read error may explain this. The V call is TRBV2, the J call TRBJ1-1; D gene uncertain. CDR1 is SNHLY and CDR2 is FYNNEI in the germline V gene. This CDR3 is built from 11 residues. DNA of the CDR3: TGTGGCAGCCCAGGTCACACTGAAGCTTTCTTT. Translation gives CGSPGHTEAFF.

The J gene is TRBJ2-7, the V gene TRBV19; 8 bases align to TRBD1. From germline, CDR1 is LNHDA and CDR2 SQIVND (reference sequence). The CDR3 covers 15 residues. The V segment lost 5 bases and the J segment 0 bases; nucleotides outside the gene matches: 6. This CDR3 reads CASSSGTGSSYEQYF. The CDR3, as DNA: TGTGCCAGTAGTTCCGGGACAGGCTCCTCCTACGAGCAGTACTTC.

This sequence joins TRBV5-8 and TRBJ1-1, with unresolved D. The germline CDR1 and CDR2 sequences are SGHTS and YDEGEE. V was shortened by 7 bases and J by 3 bases, with 16 bases between the two germline ends. The CDR3 is made up of 14 amino acids. The CDR3 DNA is TGTGCCAGCGGGTGGGCCGGGGAGGACACTGAAGCTTTCTTT. This gives the protein CASGWAGEDTEAFF.

This clone was found a few times. J is TRBJ1-1 and V is TRBV7-8; possible D gene TRBD1, 6 bases. Germline V gene sequence: CDR1 SGHVS, CDR2 FQNEAQ. V was trimmed by 4 bases and J by 4 bases, leaving 19 bases between them. CDR3 length equals 16 residues. The CDR3 spells CASSSTYREGGTEAFF. CDR3 coding DNA: TGTGCCAGCAGCTCCACCTACAGGGAGGGGGGCACTGAAGCTTTCTTT.

The V gene is TRBV18, the J gene TRBJ1-2; D gene ambiguous. The CDR3 runs 15 residues. Trimming removed 3 bases at V and 8 bases at J, with 19 bases between. CDR1 is KGHSH, CDR2 LQKENI, per germline. CDR3 sequence (DNA): TGTGCCAGCTCACCTGAGACCGGGTATGAGGCGGGCTACACCTTC. As protein: CASSPETGYEAGYTF.

The chain joins TRBV7-9 to TRBJ2-4, with a tentative D call TRBD2 (6 bases). The CDR3 consists of 18 residues. Per the germline V gene, CDR1 is SEHNR and CDR2 is FQNEAQ (reference sequence). The germline V and J ends were trimmed by 2 bases and 0 bases, with 17 bases remaining between them. The CDR3 reads CASSLWGRTTLAKNIQYF. The CDR3 nucleotides are TGTGCCAGCAGCTTATGGGGGAGGACCACTTTAGCCAAAAACATTCAGTACTTC.

The chain employs TRBV14 and TRBJ2-7; TRBD2 aligns across 8 bases. Germline assignment: CDR1 SGHDN and CDR2 FVKESK. The CDR3 is 17 amino acids. The J segment lost 4 bases and the V segment lost 4 bases, leaving 15 bases of the junction unmatched. CDR3 region: CASSLVVTSAESYEQYF. CDR3 DNA: TGTGCCAGCAGCCTAGTGGTGACTAGCGCCGAAAGTTACGAGCAGTACTTC.

The rearrangement joins TRBV19 to TRBJ1-1; D remains ambiguous. Germline-derived CDR1 and CDR2 are LNHDA and SQIVND (reference sequence). This CDR3 has 12 residues. V was cut by 6 bases and J by 3 bases, with 8 bases left in between. CDR3 residues: CASSEGYTEAFF. DNA for the CDR3: TGTGCCAGTAGCGAGGGATACACTGAAGCTTTCTTT.

The CDR3, as DNA: TGTGCCAGCACGGACTACACTGAAGCTTTCTTT. It is translated as CASTDYTEAFF. V usage is TRBV27 and J usage is TRBJ1-1; no definite D call. This CDR3 comprises 11 residues. Per the germline V gene, CDR1 is MNHEY and CDR2 is SMNVEV (reference sequence). The ends were cut back, 7 bases at V and 3 bases at J, with 6 bases in the middle.

This chain connects TRBV6-5 to TRBJ1-2; the D is unclear. The CDR3 is made up of 14 amino acids. CDR1 is MNHEY and CDR2 is SVGAGI in the germline V gene. With 7 bases removed from V and 3 bases from J, the gap between germline ends came to 15 bases. The CDR3 region is CASKLGAADYGYTF. CDR3 nucleotide sequence: TGTGCCAGCAAGTTGGGAGCAGCAGACTATGGCTACACCTTC.

The chain joins TRBV5-7 to TRBJ1-2, with a possible D match to TRBD1 (6 bases). TRBV5-7 is marked as an open reading frame, function uncertain. V was clipped by 4 bases and J by 4 bases, with 26 bases between them. The CDR3 runs 18 residues. Here the CDR3 DNA reads TGTGCCAGCAGCCCCCCCCCGGGGGGCATTGAGACGATCTATGGCTACACCTTC. Encoded protein: CASSPPPGGIETIYGYTF.

The chain uses TRBV19 and TRBJ1-1; 8 nucleotides agree with TRBD1. The germline V gene has CDR1 LNHDA and CDR2 SQIVND (reference sequence). The CDR3 covers 14 residues. With V trimmed by 4 bases and J by 2 bases, 3 bases remained unmatched. As DNA, the CDR3 is TGTGCCAGTAGTAGGGGACAGGATAACACTGAAGCTTTCTTT. It encodes CASSRGQDNTEAFF.

The rearrangement joins TRBV19 to TRBJ2-7; D is possibly TRBD1 (5 bases). V was clipped by 1 base and J by 5 bases, with 9 bases between them. Germline V gene sequence: CDR1 LNHDA, CDR2 SQIVND (reference sequence). CDR3 length: 13 residues. CDR3: CASSIAGSHEQYF. The CDR3 nucleotides read TGTGCCAGTAGTATAGCAGGGTCCCACGAGCAGTACTTC.

V usage is TRBV4-1 and J usage is TRBJ1-1, with D uncertain. The CDR3 is 17 residues long. The V end lost 3 bases, the J end lost 1 base, and 18 bases lay between the germline ends. Germline CDR1 and CDR2: MGHRA and YSYEKL. CDR3: CASSHPAGKRSNTEAFF. In DNA form, the CDR3 reads TGCGCCAGCAGCCACCCCGCCGGGAAAAGATCGAACACTGAAGCTTTCTTT.

This clone appeared once. V and J are TRBV18 and TRBJ2-2, with D possibly TRBD2 on 6 matching bases. Trimming removed 4 bases from V and 0 bases from J, with 9 bases in between. CDR1 and CDR2 from the germline V gene are KGHSH and LQKENI. The CDR3 covers 15 residues. For the CDR3, the DNA is TGTGCCAGCTCACAGGGGACTCCGAACACCGGGGAGCTGTTTTTT. Protein product: CASSQGTPNTGELFF.

This clone was found a few times. V usage is TRBV10-3 and J usage is TRBJ1-1, with TRBD1 identical over 10 bases. Germline lookup yields CDR1 ENHRY and CDR2 SYGVKD. The CDR3 totals 16 residues. V trimming: 7 bases; J trimming: 3 bases; junction bases outside the gene matches: 11. The DNA of the CDR3 is TGTGCCATCACCCGGACAGGGGGTAAGTCGGACACTGAAGCTTTCTTT. Translated: CAITRTGGKSDTEAFF.

This chain links TRBV7-6 with TRBJ2-5, with 9 bases lining up with TRBD2. CDR3 size: 15 residues. Germline V gene lookup returns CDR1 SGHVS and CDR2 FNYEAQ. The junction had 3 bases not matched to a gene; V was cut back by 3 bases and J by 1 base. CDR3 DNA sequence: TGTGCCAGCAGCTTTCTAGCGGGGATCCAAGAGACCCAGTACTTC. Translating it yields CASSFLAGIQETQYF.

The V gene is TRBV27, the J gene TRBJ2-1; D call uncertain. Deletions cut 8 bases from V and 13 bases from J, with 9 bases between. This CDR3 spans 9 amino acids. The germline CDR1 and CDR2 sequences are MNHEY and SMNVEV (reference sequence). As DNA, the CDR3 is TGTGCCAGCCCCCCGTCCCAGTTCTTC. Protein: CASPPSQFF.

V gene TRBV11-2 combines with J gene TRBJ2-7; D is possibly TRBD2 (5 bases). Germline V gene data show CDR1 as SGHAT and CDR2 as FQNNGV. V lost 5 bases and J lost 3, with 11 bases in between. CDR3 length equals 13 residues. CDR3 loop: CASSLRRGYEQYF. DNA for the CDR3: TGTGCCAGCAGCCTCCGACGGGGCTACGAGCAGTACTTC.

This rearrangement joins TRBV5-1 to TRBJ2-1, with D maybe TRBD1 (6 bases). The CDR3 is 16 amino acids. Germline-derived CDR1 and CDR2 are SGHRS and YFSETQ. The ends were cut back, 3 bases at V and 3 bases at J, with 16 bases in the middle. The CDR3 loop is CASSWGLAKIYNEQFF. CDR3 coding DNA: TGCGCCAGCAGCTGGGGGCTAGCTAAGATCTACAATGAGCAGTTCTTC.

The chain couples TRBV18 to TRBJ2-2, with a tentative D call TRBD2 (6 bases). Trimming stripped 3 bases from V and 3 bases from J, with 14 bases between. This CDR3 contains 16 residues. Germline CDR1 KGHSH, CDR2 LQKENI. The CDR3 bases are TGTGCCAGCTCACCTCGGGGGACCGCCGACACCGGGGAGCTGTTTTTT. Translating it yields CASSPRGTADTGELFF.

This sequence joins TRBV11-2 and TRBJ1-1; D is perhaps TRBD1 (5 bases). Per the germline V gene, CDR1 is SGHAT and CDR2 is FQNNGV. Between the trimmed V and J ends, which lost 8 bases and 3 bases, there was a span of 16 bases. This CDR3 is 14 amino acids long. The CDR3 region has the DNA TGTGCCAGCTGGGGGGGTCTGGCTGACACTGAAGCTTTCTTT. Translating gives CASWGGLADTEAFF.

This chain connects TRBV5-4 to TRBJ2-1; TRBD1 aligns across 7 bases. Germline CDR1 reads SGHNT; CDR2 reads YYREEE (reference sequence). The J segment lost 6 bases and the V segment lost 5 bases, leaving 8 bases of the junction unmatched. The CDR3 is made up of 14 amino acids. The CDR3 region is CASSTTGLSNEQFF. CDR3 DNA sequence: TGTGCCAGCAGTACGACAGGGCTTAGCAATGAGCAGTTCTTC.